These 32 T cell receptor beta chains originate from one sample sequenced in a study of cytotoxic CD8 clonotypes in ibrutinib-treated CLL. Clones were sequenced by immunoSEQ multiplex PCR, and TCRdb holds only the in-frame ones, with some missing. Among 160,000 or so clones listed, around nine tenths were seen once. Sequenced material: PBMCs, taken at disease progression, from a patient treated with ibrutinib. All receptors derive from a human donor with chronic lymphocytic leukemia.

CDR3 sequence reads: CASSSPLGRKRHYEQYF. In DNA, the CDR3 is TGTGCCAGCAGTTCACCACTAGGACGAAAGCGACACTACGAGCAGTACTTC. The gene calls are TRBV27 and TRBJ2-7, with D perhaps TRBD2 (5 bases). Trimming removed 4 bases from V and 3 bases from J, with 22 bases in between. The V gene's germline CDR1 is MNHEY and CDR2 SMNVEV (reference sequence). The CDR3 sequence is 17 residues long.

This chain links TRBV9 with TRBJ2-1; D is possibly TRBD2 (5 bases). Germline CDR1 is SGDLS and CDR2 is YYNGEE. CDR3 length: 16 amino acids. V was pared by 4 bases and J by 9 bases, with 23 bases between. The CDR3 DNA reads as TGTGCCAGCAGCCCTTCACGGATAGCGCCTGTCCCTGAGCAGTTCTTC. This encodes CASSPSRIAPVPEQFF.

V is TRBV28 and J is TRBJ2-1; 9 bases line up with TRBD2. V trimming: 2 bases; J trimming: 8 bases; junction bases outside the gene matches: 7. This CDR3 is 15 amino acids long. Germline CDR1 MDHEN, CDR2 SYDVKM. The CDR3 nucleotides are TGTGCCAGCAGTTTAGCGGGAGGGGCTTTTCATGAGCAGTTCTTC. It yields the protein CASSLAGGAFHEQFF.

This chain connects TRBV10-1 to TRBJ2-7; 7 bases are a match to TRBD1. This CDR3 region has 13 residues. Germline lookup yields CDR1 WNHNN and CDR2 SYGVQD (reference sequence). V was clipped by 3 bases and J by 6 bases; unmatched bases: 5. CDR3 bases: TGCGCCAGCAGTGATCAGGGGGTCGGCGAGCAGTACTTC. Translation: CASSDQGVGEQYF.

V is TRBV9 and J is TRBJ1-3; D remains unclear. The length of the CDR3 is 16 residues. Trimming stripped 4 bases from V and 0 bases from J, with 14 bases between. Germline-derived CDR1 and CDR2 are SGDLS and YYNGEE. CDR3 sequence: CASSSSGLSSGNTIYF. The CDR3 DNA follows: TGTGCCAGCAGCTCATCAGGTTTAAGCTCTGGAAACACCATATATTTT.

This chain joins TRBV19 and TRBJ1-1, with TRBD1 matching 9 bases. The V gene end was trimmed by 10 bases and the J gene end by 0 bases; junction bases not matched to a gene: 12. CDR3 length: 16 residues. Germline loops: CDR1 LNHDA, CDR2 SQIVND (reference sequence). The CDR3 sequence: CATGPGQGYMNTEAFF. The CDR3 DNA sequence: TGTGCCACGGGACCGGGACAGGGATACATGAACACTGAAGCTTTCTTT.

This sequence joins TRBV7-2 and TRBJ1-2; possibly TRBD1 for D (6 bases). V was pared by 1 base and J by 7 bases, with 16 bases between. The V gene's germline CDR1 is SGHTA and CDR2 FQGNSA. The CDR3 totals 15 residues. This CDR3 reads CASSLEGGRRFGYTF. Here the CDR3 DNA reads TGTGCCAGCAGCTTAGAAGGGGGGCGAAGGTTTGGCTACACCTTC.

This clone was counted a few times. This chain uses TRBV6-1 with TRBJ2-1, with 11 bases that match TRBD2. The V and J ends lost 7 bases and 7 bases, in that order; junction bases with no gene match: 6. There are 14 residues in the CDR3. The germline V gene encodes CDR1 MNHNS and CDR2 SASEGT. CDR3 sequence: CASTLAGGSNEQFF. The CDR3 DNA is TGTGCCAGCACGTTAGCGGGAGGGTCTAATGAGCAGTTCTTC.

The chain carries TRBV5-1 and TRBJ2-3; D is undetermined. The CDR3 has 12 residues. Germline CDR1 reads SGHRS; CDR2 reads YFSETQ. Deletions cut 2 bases from V and 4 bases from J, with 5 bases between. The CDR3 bases are TGCGCCAGCAGCTTAGGCGCAGATACGCAGTATTTT. Translating gives CASSLGADTQYF.

The chain uses TRBV7-3 and TRBJ2-3, with D unresolved. Germline V gene sequence: CDR1 SGHTA, CDR2 FQGTGA. Trimming took 5 bases from V and 0 from J, leaving 6 bases between them. This CDR3 spans 13 amino acids. The CDR3 is CASSLESTDTQYF. The CDR3 nucleotides are TGTGCCAGCAGCCTGGAAAGCACAGATACGCAGTATTTT.

The rearrangement uses TRBV30 and TRBJ1-3, with 8 bases identical to TRBD1. This CDR3 is built from 15 residues. CDR1 and CDR2 from the germline V gene are GTSNPN and SVGIG (reference sequence). Unmatched junction bases numbered 11, after V lost 2 bases and J lost 8 bases. CDR3 residues: CAWSLPDRAPDTIYF. CDR3 sequence (DNA): TGTGCCTGGAGTCTGCCGGACAGGGCGCCGGACACCATATATTTT. Full variable domain (outside the CDR3, taken from reference TRBV30 and TRBJ1-3): SQTIHQWPATLVQPVGSPLSLECTVEGTSNPNLYWYRQAAGRGLQLLFYSVGIGQISSEVPQNLSASRPQDRQFILSSKKLLLSDSGFYLCAWSLPDRAPDTIYFGEGSWLTVV.

This clone has more than one count but fewer than ten. V and J are TRBV6-5 and TRBJ2-1; D gene uncertain. CDR1 and CDR2 (germline): MNHEY, SVGAGI. The CDR3 covers 15 residues. Trimming pared 0 bases from V and 6 bases from J, leaving 12 bases between. CDR3 in DNA: TGTGCCAGCAGTTACTCATCCCCCATAAGCAATGAGCAGTTCTTC. This codes for CASSYSSPISNEQFF.

The V call is TRBV27, the J call TRBJ1-2; 11 nucleotides match TRBD1. Losses at the gene ends were 5 bases for V and 4 bases for J; bases not matched to a gene: 3. CDR1 is MNHEY and CDR2 is SMNVEV in the germline V gene (reference sequence). The CDR3 totals 14 residues. The CDR3 DNA reads as TGTGCCAGCAGTCTAGGGACAGGGGGCTATGGCTACACCTTC. Translation: CASSLGTGGYGYTF.

In this sample, this clone turned up once. The V and J genes are TRBV5-4 and TRBJ2-3; D not resolved. The germline V gene has CDR1 SGHNT and CDR2 YYREEE (reference sequence). V shed 0 bases and J shed 0 bases, with 11 bases lying between them. The CDR3 is made up of 16 amino acids. The CDR3 DNA sequence: TGTGCCAGCAGCTTGGAGGGCGGATTCAGCACAGATACGCAGTATTTT. It codes for CASSLEGGFSTDTQYF.

This clone has just one count. V usage is TRBV9 and J usage is TRBJ1-4; possibly TRBD1 for D (6 bases). This CDR3 has 16 amino acids. Looked up from germline, CDR1 is SGDLS and CDR2 is YYNGEE. Deletions cut 4 bases from V and 5 bases from J, with 18 bases between. For the CDR3, the DNA is TGTGCCAGCAGCCAAGGGGGTAGGCCACGAAATGAAAAACTGTTTTTT. Its protein is CASSQGGRPRNEKLFF.

In DNA, the CDR3 is TGTGCCAGCAGTGGCGGGGTAGCGGGTTCCTACGAGCAGTACTTC. Its protein product is CASSGGVAGSYEQYF. The rearrangement links TRBV6-5 to TRBJ2-7, with TRBD2 matching over 7 bases. The length of the CDR3 is 15 residues. The ends lost 5 bases at V and 1 base at J; junction bases unmatched: 8. Germline V gene lookup returns CDR1 MNHEY and CDR2 SVGAGI.

The rearrangement links TRBV4-2 to TRBJ2-2; 12 nucleotides line up with TRBD2. V shed 5 bases and J 1 base; nucleotides not matched to a gene: 5. CDR3 length: 17 residues. Germline assignment: CDR1 LGHNA and CDR2 YNFKEQ. Written as DNA, the CDR3 is TGTGCCAGCAGCGAAAGGACTAGCGGGGTGAACACCGGGGAGCTGTTTTTT. Translated, it gives CASSERTSGVNTGELFF.

The chain combines TRBV7-9 with TRBJ1-2, with D possibly TRBD1 on 6 matching bases. The CDR3 length is 13 residues. The V and J ends lost 4 bases and 5 bases respectively, with 11 bases between them. Looked up from germline, CDR1 is SEHNR and CDR2 is FQNEAQ (reference sequence). CDR3 region: CASSSRTDYGYTF. Here the CDR3 DNA reads TGTGCCAGCAGCTCGCGGACAGATTATGGCTACACCTTC.

The CDR3 loop reads CSVVGSGSYGYTF. The CDR3 DNA follows: TGCAGCGTTGTAGGTTCCGGGAGCTATGGCTACACCTTC. The genes are TRBV29-1 and TRBJ1-2; the D is unclear. CDR3 length: 13 amino acids. Germline assignment: CDR1 SQVTM and CDR2 ANQGSEA. The V end lost 4 bases, the J end lost 4 bases, and 13 bases lay between the germline ends.

V is TRBV6-5 and J is TRBJ2-7; TRBD2 matches at 8 bases. V shed 6 bases and J 0 bases; nucleotides not matched to a gene: 7. The CDR3 extends over 15 amino acids. Germline V gene lookup returns CDR1 MNHEY and CDR2 SVGAGI. CDR3 coding DNA: TGTGCCAGCAGCGCCTCCGGGACTAGCTCCTACGAGCAGTACTTC. Translated: CASSASGTSSYEQYF.

In this sample, this clone turned up once. The V gene is TRBV4-2, the J gene TRBJ2-2, with D perhaps matching TRBD2 (6 bases). V dropped 4 bases and J dropped 3 bases, with 12 bases sitting between them. The germline V gene encodes CDR1 LGHNA and CDR2 YNFKEQ. The CDR3 is 15 residues long. CDR3 in amino acids: CASSLNLADTGELFF. The CDR3 DNA reads as TGTGCCAGCAGCCTAAACTTAGCGGACACCGGGGAGCTGTTTTTT.

The chain combines TRBV9 with TRBJ1-3; no firm D call. This CDR3 is 18 amino acids long. Germline-derived CDR1 and CDR2 are SGDLS and YYNGEE. Trimming took off 3 bases at V and 4 bases at J, with 23 bases between the two ends. CDR3 nucleotides: TGTGCCAGCAGCGACTTAGACATCTCCTTATTGGGGGGAAACACCATATATTTT. It translates to CASSDLDISLLGGNTIYF. Drawing the rest from reference TRBV9 and TRBJ1-3, the complete variable domain is DSGVTQTPKHLITATGQRVTLRCSPRSGDLSVYWYQQSLDQGLQFLIQYYNGEERAKGNILERFSAQQFPDLHSELNLSSLELGDSALYFCASSDLDISLLGGNTIYFGEGSWLTVV.

The gene calls are TRBV7-9 and TRBJ2-1, with D possibly matching TRBD1 (5 bases). The V gene lost 4 bases and the J gene lost 3 bases, with 16 bases spanning the gap. Germline values: CDR1 SEHNR, CDR2 FQNEAQ (reference sequence). The CDR3 contains 16 residues. The CDR3 loop reads CASSSYRGLGYNEQFF. Written as DNA, the CDR3 is TGTGCCAGCAGCTCTTATAGGGGTTTGGGCTACAATGAGCAGTTCTTC.

The chain links TRBV9 to TRBJ2-3; the match to TRBD1 covers 7 bases. This CDR3 contains 16 residues. Per germline, CDR1 SGDLS and CDR2 YYNGEE. V lost 3 bases and J lost 4; bases outside the gene matches: 11. The CDR3 loop reads CASSASKQGWADTQYF. The CDR3 coding sequence is TGTGCCAGCAGCGCTTCAAAACAGGGGTGGGCAGATACGCAGTATTTT.

The chain uses TRBV28 and TRBJ1-1; D not resolved. In germline, CDR1 is MDHEN, CDR2 SYDVKM. V shed 7 bases and J shed 1 base, with 10 bases lying between them. The CDR3 has 13 residues. The CDR3 sequence is CASTETENTEAFF. Here the CDR3 DNA reads TGTGCCAGCACCGAAACAGAGAACACTGAAGCTTTCTTT.

J is TRBJ1-4 and V is TRBV6-7; no firm D call. TRBV6-7 is placed among ORFs of uncertain function. The CDR3 length is 15 residues. The V and J ends lost 0 bases and 6 bases respectively, with 11 bases between them. CDR3: CASSYSEAFYEKLFF. CDR3 coding DNA: TGTGCCAGCAGTTACTCGGAGGCTTTTTATGAAAAACTGTTTTTT.

The chain is built from TRBV30 and TRBJ1-5; no reliable D call. This CDR3 is 13 amino acids long. V was pared by 0 bases and J by 6 bases, with 9 bases between. CDR1 and CDR2 (germline): GTSNPN, SVGIG (reference sequence). CDR3 amino acids: CAWSVSGGQPQHF. For the CDR3, the DNA is TGTGCCTGGAGTGTAAGCGGAGGTCAGCCCCAGCATTTT.

This clone was observed a few times. The rearrangement joins TRBV29-1 to TRBJ2-1, with 10 bases lining up with TRBD2. Germline V CDR1 and CDR2: SQVTM, ANQGSEA. Trimming cost V 6 bases and J 6 bases; bases outside gene matches: 5. This CDR3 has 13 amino acids. CDR3 DNA: TGCAGCGTCTACAGGACTAGCGGCAATGAGCAGTTCTTC. Translation: CSVYRTSGNEQFF.

The chain links TRBV28 to TRBJ1-5; 9 bases line up with TRBD1. CDR3 length: 15 residues. Germline V gene lookup returns CDR1 MDHEN and CDR2 SYDVKM. V shed 6 bases and J 4 bases; nucleotides not matched to a gene: 7. Here the CDR3 reads CASRSGQGENQPQHF. The CDR3 DNA reads TGTGCCAGCAGGTCGGGACAGGGAGAGAATCAGCCCCAGCATTTT.

V usage is TRBV6-1 and J usage is TRBJ2-1; 7 bases fit TRBD1. Germline CDR1 and CDR2: MNHNS and SASEGT. With V trimmed by 4 bases and J by 9 bases, 6 bases remained unmatched. The CDR3 runs 13 residues. The CDR3 here is CASSGDRVSEQFF. The CDR3 DNA sequence: TGTGCCAGCAGTGGAGACAGGGTGAGTGAGCAGTTCTTC.

This sequence joins TRBV30 and TRBJ2-7; 7 bases line up with TRBD2. J lost 7 bases, V lost 2 bases, and 8 bases had no gene match. Germline lookup yields CDR1 GTSNPN and CDR2 SVGIG (reference sequence). This CDR3 contains 13 residues. The CDR3 loop is CAWSQGLGGEQYF. Written as DNA, the CDR3 is TGTGCCTGGAGTCAGGGCTTGGGAGGGGAGCAGTACTTC.

The chain combines TRBV19 with TRBJ2-7; D is perhaps TRBD1 (5 bases). The length of the CDR3 is 19 residues. From germline, CDR1 is LNHDA and CDR2 SQIVND (reference sequence). V was clipped by 3 bases and J by 2 bases, with 26 bases between them. The CDR3 DNA reads as TGTGCCAGTAGTATTAGTTGGGGCACGTTCAGCGCGACTCCCTACGAGCAGTACTTC. It specifies CASSISWGTFSATPYEQYF.